A selection of T cell receptor beta chains follows, all from one sample in a study of T cell responses to AZD1222 COVID-19 vaccine. Assay: immunoSEQ multiplex PCR; the TCRdb copy retains only in-frame clones and omits some. Found here are under 140,000 clones, 80% to 95% of them singletons; the top ten hold around 7.8%. This material consisted of peripheral blood, taken on day 0 of AZD1222 vaccination. The source is an adult in good health. Both conserved end residues are part of each CDR3. D genes are given only for firm matches. Not every row has a clone size; where given, it reads once, few, many or a size class.

V	D	J	size	CDR3	DNA
TRBV5-1	TRBD2	TRBJ2-7	.	CASSSKFPSGSGGTYEQYF	TGCGCCAGCAGCTCTAAATTCCCCTCGGGTAGCGGGGGCACCTACGAGCAGTACTTC
TRBV9	.	TRBJ1-5	.	CASSVGQFSNQPQHF	TGTGCCAGCAGCGTAGGGCAGTTTAGCAATCAGCCCCAGCATTTT
TRBV6-1	TRBD1	TRBJ1-3	few	CASSSGQGGNTIYF	TGTGCCAGCAGCTCCGGACAGGGAGGAAACACCATATATTTT
TRBV4-2	.	TRBJ1-6	.	CASSQLTGSGSPLHF	TGTGCCAGCAGCCAGCTAACAGGGTCGGGATCACCCCTCCACTTT
TRBV3-1/TRBV3-2	.	TRBJ2-5	once	CASSHELVQETQYF	TGTGCCAGCAGCCACGAGCTAGTTCAAGAGACCCAGTACTTC
TRBV5-4	.	TRBJ1-2	once	CASSLAGIEYGYTF	TGTGCCAGCAGCTTGGCGGGTATTGAGTATGGCTACACCTTC
TRBV2	.	TRBJ2-5	.	CAGSGEETQYF	TGTGCGGGTAGCGGTGAGGAGACCCAGTACTTC
TRBV27	TRBD2	TRBJ2-7	.	CASSRPGLAGGPFGEQYF	TGTGCCAGCAGTAGGCCGGGACTAGCGGGGGGGCCCTTTGGCGAGCAGTACTTC
TRBV24-1	.	TRBJ2-1	.	CATSDHRGGHYNEQFF	TGTGCCACCAGTGACCATAGGGGGGGGCACTACAATGAGCAGTTCTTC
TRBV7-2	TRBD2	TRBJ2-7	.	CASSRLATGRVEQYF	TGTGCCAGCAGCAGACTAGCCACCGGAAGGGTCGAGCAGTACTTC
TRBV5-1	.	TRBJ2-2	.	CASSRPTTEITGELFF	TGCGCCAGCAGCCGACCTACGACAGAAATCACCGGGGAGCTGTTTTTT
TRBV6-1	.	TRBJ2-6	.	CASSEALGHRSGANVLTF	TGTGCCAGCAGTGAAGCGCTTGGACACCGCTCTGGGGCCAACGTCCTGACTTTC
TRBV5-1	.	TRBJ1-6	.	CASSLDGAGSSSPLHF	TGCGCCAGCAGCTTGGATGGCGCAGGGAGTTCCTCACCCCTCCACTTT
TRBV28	.	TRBJ1-1	.	CASSPPQGTEAFF	TGTGCCAGCAGTCCCCCGCAGGGCACTGAAGCTTTCTTT
TRBV6-2/TRBV6-3	.	TRBJ1-5	.	CASSDLDLGHQPQHF	TGTGCCAGCAGTGACTTGGATTTGGGGCATCAGCCCCAGCATTTT
TRBV5-5	.	TRBJ2-5	.	CASSLVPSETQYF	TGTGCCAGCAGCTTGGTCCCTTCCGAGACCCAGTACTTC
TRBV19	.	TRBJ1-5	.	CASSPQGWQPQHF	TGTGCCAGTAGTCCTCAGGGTTGGCAGCCCCAGCATTTT
TRBV29-1	.	TRBJ1-1	.	CSAPGPGGIPEAFF	TGCAGCGCTCCGGGACCGGGGGGGATACCTGAAGCTTTCTTT
TRBV9	.	TRBJ1-2	.	CASSVGGTSYGYTF	TGTGCTAGCAGCGTTGGGGGCACCTCCTATGGCTACACCTTC
TRBV28	.	TRBJ1-5	.	CATIRAVYSNQPQHF	TGTGCCACGATACGGGCGGTTTATAGCAATCAGCCCCAGCATTTT
TRBV24-1	TRBD2	TRBJ2-5	.	CATSDPRGVETQYF	TGTGCCACCAGTGACCCTCGGGGGGTAGAGACCCAGTACTTC
TRBV2	.	TRBJ1-5	.	CASSETDRKGNQPQHF	TGTGCCAGCAGTGAAACAGACAGGAAGGGCAATCAGCCCCAGCATTTT
TRBV11-2	TRBD1	TRBJ1-1	.	CASSLGQGNMNTEAFF	TGTGCCAGCAGCTTGGGACAGGGTAACATGAACACTGAAGCTTTCTTT
TRBV5-5	TRBD1	TRBJ2-2	once	CASSALQGENTGELFF	TGTGCCAGCAGCGCCCTACAGGGGGAGAACACCGGGGAGCTGTTTTTT
TRBV18	.	TRBJ1-5	.	CASSDGTGAYHQPQHF	TGTGCCAGCTCAGACGGGACCGGGGCTTACCATCAGCCCCAGCATTTT
TRBV27	.	TRBJ1-5	.	CASSFQGPSGQPQHF	TGTGCCAGCAGTTTTCAGGGGCCCTCGGGTCAGCCCCAGCATTTT
TRBV11-3	TRBD1	TRBJ2-2	.	CASSFVGGASGELFF	TGTGCCAGCAGCTTTGTAGGGGGCGCGTCCGGGGAGCTGTTTTTT
TRBV19	.	TRBJ1-6	.	CASSIVGASSPLHF	TGTGCCAGTAGTATTGTGGGGGCCAGTTCACCCCTCCACTTT
TRBV3-1/TRBV3-2	.	TRBJ2-1	.	CASSQEGRNEQFF	TGTGCCAGCAGCCAAGAGGGTCGGAATGAGCAGTTCTTC
TRBV19	.	TRBJ2-1	.	CASSIGSYYNEQFF	TGTGCCAGTAGTATTGGCAGCTACTACAATGAGCAGTTCTTC
TRBV14	.	TRBJ1-2	.	CASSQDELSEMGEDGYTF	TGTGCCAGCAGCCAAGATGAGTTATCGGAAATGGGGGAAGATGGCTACACCTTC
TRBV7-9	.	TRBJ1-1	few	CASSLSRPEAFF	TGTGCCAGCAGCTTATCGAGGCCTGAAGCTTTCTTT
TRBV6-5	TRBD1	TRBJ1-5	.	CASRRTGRSNQPQHF	TGTGCCAGCAGGCGGACAGGTAGAAGCAATCAGCCCCAGCATTTT
TRBV2	.	TRBJ1-2	.	CASSERRGPFEGYTF	TGTGCCAGCAGTGAAAGGAGGGGCCCTTTTGAGGGCTACACCTTC
TRBV6-4	.	TRBJ2-5	.	CASSGYSTGPAGETQYF	TGTGCCAGCAGTGGATACAGTACGGGGCCGGCGGGAGAGACCCAGTACTTC
TRBV10-3	TRBD1	TRBJ2-1	.	CAISEQLGQSKGQFF	TGTGCCATCAGTGAGCAATTGGGACAGTCCAAGGGGCAGTTCTTC
TRBV19	TRBD2	TRBJ2-1	.	CASSKLAGGGSNNEQFF	TGTGCCAGTAGTAAGCTAGCGGGGGGTGGTTCAAACAATGAGCAGTTCTTC
TRBV19	.	TRBJ1-5	.	CASSIWVHQPQHF	TGTGCCAGTAGTATTTGGGTGCATCAGCCCCAGCATTTT
TRBV9	TRBD2	TRBJ2-3	.	CASSGNLGQRGVTDTQYF	TGTGCCAGCAGCGGGAACCTCGGTCAGCGGGGGGTCACAGATACGCAGTATTTT
TRBV28	.	TRBJ1-4	.	CASSLTRPSGEKLFF	TGTGCCAGCAGTTTGACCCGGCCATCGGGGGAAAAACTGTTTTTT
TRBV11-2	TRBD2	TRBJ2-3	.	CASSLGGGFADTQYF	TGTGCCAGCAGCTTAGGGGGGGGTTTCGCAGATACGCAGTATTTT